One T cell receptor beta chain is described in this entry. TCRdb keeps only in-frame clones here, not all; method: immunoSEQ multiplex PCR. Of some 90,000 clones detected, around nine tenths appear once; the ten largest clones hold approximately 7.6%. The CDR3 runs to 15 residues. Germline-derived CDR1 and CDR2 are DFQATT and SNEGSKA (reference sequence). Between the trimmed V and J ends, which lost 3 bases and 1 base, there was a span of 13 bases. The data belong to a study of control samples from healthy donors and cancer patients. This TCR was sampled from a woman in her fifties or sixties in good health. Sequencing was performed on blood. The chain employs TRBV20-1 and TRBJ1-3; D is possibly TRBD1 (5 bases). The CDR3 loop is CSASDQGLSGNTIYF. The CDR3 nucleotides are TGCAGTGCTAGTGATCAGGGCTTGTCTGGAAACACCATATATTTT.